One and the same sample provided the 26 T cell receptor beta chains below, sequenced in a study of post-analysis software for immune sequencing data. Whole-study results and caveats: Compared with controls, patients had more of five TRBV segments, including TRBV5-6, TRBV5-1 and TRBV20-1.

Their cognate antigens are unknown. cDNA libraries for TCR beta contained unique molecular identifiers. TCRdb re-analysed the PCR reads in MiXCR, keeping a single row per CDR3 protein. The table records about 540,000 distinct CDR3 sequences, around a third of them present only once. Source material: blood. All receptors derive from a girl younger than 18 with multiple sclerosis.

V and J are TRBV29-1 and TRBJ2-7; the match to TRBD1 covers 10 bases. Trimming took 5 bases from V and 4 from J; bases not matched to a gene: 2. This CDR3 contains 12 residues. Looked up from germline, CDR1 is SQVTM and CDR2 is ANQGSEA. DNA of the CDR3: TGCAGCGTTCGGACAGGGGGATACGAGCAGTACTTC. This sequence encodes CSVRTGGYEQYF.

This clonotype was counted between two and nine times. The genes are TRBV5-6 and TRBJ2-3; 9 bases agree with TRBD2. Germline CDR1 reads SGHDT; CDR2 reads YYEEEE. The CDR3 is made up of 16 amino acids. V lost 1 base and J lost 3; bases outside the gene matches: 6. CDR3 in amino acids: CASSLWRLAGTDTQYF. The CDR3 coding sequence is TGTGCCAGCAGCTTGTGGCGGCTAGCGGGAACAGATACGCAGTATTTT.

This chain uses TRBV12-3 or TRBV12-4 with TRBJ1-1; no reliable D call. Trimming pared 1 base from V and 5 bases from J, leaving 11 bases between. The CDR3 covers 14 residues. CDR3: CASSLGAVGTEAFF. In DNA, the CDR3 is TGTGCCAGCAGTTTAGGGGCAGTAGGGACTGAAGCTTTCTTT.

This clonotype was seen ten or more times. This chain uses TRBV29-1 with TRBJ2-1, with D unresolved. The CDR3 has 13 amino acids. Trimming took 3 bases from V and 2 from J, leaving 8 bases between them. From germline, CDR1 is SQVTM and CDR2 ANQGSEA. CDR3 bases: TGCAGCGTTGACTCCCTCACCTACAATGAGCAGTTCTTC. Translated: CSVDSLTYNEQFF.

The chain links TRBV6-6 to TRBJ2-7; TRBD2 matches 9 bases. The germline V gene encodes CDR1 MNHNY and CDR2 SVGAGI (reference sequence). The CDR3 loop spans 16 amino acids. V trimming: 0 bases; J trimming: 4 bases; junction bases outside the gene matches: 7. CDR3 amino acids: CASSYSMAGGSYEQYF. CDR3 nucleotides: TGTGCCAGCAGTTACTCGATGGCGGGGGGGAGTTACGAGCAGTACTTC.

This rearrangement joins TRBV11-2 to TRBJ2-5; 8 bases align to TRBD2. This CDR3 spans 13 amino acids. CDR1 is SGHAT, CDR2 FQNNGV, per germline. After removal of 5 bases from V and 5 bases from J, the junction contained 4 bases not matched to a gene. The CDR3, as DNA: TGTGCCAGCAGCCCCAGCGGGGGCGAGACCCAGTACTTC. It translates to CASSPSGGETQYF.

This clonotype was counted a few times. The chain couples TRBV20-1 to TRBJ2-2; 13 positions agree with TRBD2. This CDR3 comprises 16 residues. From germline, CDR1 is DFQATT and CDR2 SNEGSKA (reference sequence). Trimming removed 5 bases from V and 3 bases from J; junction bases left unmatched: 6. The CDR3 spells CSAAPGLAGYTGELFF. CDR3 bases: TGCAGTGCTGCTCCGGGACTAGCGGGGTACACCGGGGAGCTGTTTTTT.

This chain uses TRBV6-1 with TRBJ1-6; 8 nucleotides align to TRBD1. Germline trimming cut 4 bases from V and 10 bases from J; bases unmatched to any gene: 9. Germline V gene sequence: CDR1 MNHNS, CDR2 SASEGT. The CDR3 spans 15 residues. The CDR3 region is CASSGRTGFGSPLHF. CDR3 nucleotide sequence: TGTGCCAGCAGTGGACGGACAGGGTTTGGCTCACCCCTCCACTTT.

This clonotype was counted a few times. V gene TRBV5-1 combines with J gene TRBJ2-2, with a weak D call TRBD2 (5 bases). The V gene lost 4 bases and the J gene lost 4 bases, with 14 bases spanning the gap. This CDR3 spans 15 amino acids. Germline CDR1 reads SGHRS; CDR2 reads YFSETQ. The CDR3 DNA follows: TGCGCCAGCAGCACCGGACTTCCCAGCACCGGGGAGCTGTTTTTT. Translation gives CASSTGLPSTGELFF. Drawing the rest from reference TRBV5-1 and TRBJ2-2, the complete variable domain is KAGVTQTPRYLIKTRGQQVTLSCSPISGHRSVSWYQQTPGQGLQFLFEYFSETQRNKGNFPGRFSGRQFSNSRSEMNVSTLELGDSALYLCASSTGLPSTGELFFGEGSRLTVL.

The V call is TRBV7-9, the J call TRBJ2-7, with D unresolved. The CDR3 has 12 amino acids. The V end was cut by 7 bases, the J end by 4 bases, with 11 bases between. Germline loops: CDR1 SEHNR, CDR2 FQNEAQ (reference sequence). The CDR3 DNA reads TGTGCCAGCACAATTCGAGATTACGAGCAGTACTTC. Translated: CASTIRDYEQYF.

The chain employs TRBV9 and TRBJ2-7; D might be TRBD1 or TRBD2, each matching 5 bases. Germline V gives CDR1 SGDLS, CDR2 YYNGEE. The CDR3 has 14 residues. V was pared by 1 base and J by 6 bases, with 14 bases between. As DNA, the CDR3 is TGTGCCAGCAGCGTATTTGGGGGTAACTCCGAGCAGTACTTC. Translating it yields CASSVFGGNSEQYF.

This clonotype has only a few counts. The chain recombines TRBV5-1 with TRBJ1-1, with D perhaps TRBD1 (6 bases). V was trimmed by 4 bases and J by 1 base, leaving 14 bases between them. CDR3 length: 15 residues. CDR1 and CDR2 (germline): SGHRS, YFSETQ. CDR3 residues: CASSPAGTPNTEAFF. CDR3 nucleotides: TGCGCCAGCAGCCCCGCCGGGACACCGAACACTGAAGCTTTCTTT.

This CDR3 reads CASTRQETPGETQYF. CDR3 bases: TGTGCCAGCACCCGGCAGGAGACTCCTGGAGAGACCCAGTACTTC. The gene calls are TRBV12-3 or TRBV12-4 and TRBJ2-5; D not certain. V dropped 7 bases and J dropped 4 bases, with 19 bases sitting between them. This CDR3 contains 15 residues.

This clonotype was observed a handful of times. V gene TRBV10-3 combines with J gene TRBJ2-5; TRBD2 aligns across 13 bases. Germline V lookup: CDR1 ENHRY, CDR2 SYGVKD. The J segment lost 4 bases and the V segment lost 0 bases, leaving 8 bases of the junction unmatched. The length of the CDR3 is 18 residues. CDR3 loop: CAISESPGLAGARETQYF. The DNA for the CDR3 is TGTGCCATCAGTGAGTCCCCCGGACTAGCGGGGGCACGAGAGACCCAGTACTTC.

Worth noting for this clonotype: A much bigger clone sits one base away, suggesting this may be a read error. CDR3 coding DNA: TGTGCCAGCAGCCGCAGGGTTTTAGGAGAAAAACGGTTTTTT. This translates into CASSRRVLGEKRFF. The genes are TRBV3-1 and TRBJ1-4; maybe TRBD1 (5 bases). CDR1 LGHDT and CDR2 YNNKEL come from the germline V gene (reference sequence). This CDR3 has 14 residues.

This clonotype came up a few times. This sequence joins TRBV7-8 and TRBJ2-7; D unresolved. The ends were cut back, 6 bases at V and 2 bases at J, with 11 bases in the middle. CDR1 and CDR2 from the germline V gene are SGHVS and FQNEAQ. The CDR3 runs to 13 residues. The CDR3 sequence is CASREGSAYEQYF. The CDR3 DNA follows: TGTGCCAGCAGGGAAGGGTCAGCCTACGAGCAGTACTTC.

The rearrangement links TRBV27 to TRBJ2-1; D may be TRBD1 or TRBD2 (5 bases each). Trimming removed 0 bases from V and 1 base from J, with 13 bases in between. Germline CDR1 and CDR2: MNHEY and SMNVEV (reference sequence). This CDR3 is built from 17 residues. The CDR3 spells CASSLSIRDRSYNEQFF. The CDR3 DNA is TGTGCCAGCAGTTTATCAATAAGGGACCGATCCTACAATGAGCAGTTCTTC.

This clonotype turned up a few times. This sequence joins TRBV7-2 and TRBJ2-2; D is ambiguous. The CDR3 runs 13 residues. Germline assignment: CDR1 SGHTA and CDR2 FQGNSA. V dropped 5 bases and J dropped 8 bases, with 12 bases sitting between them. CDR3 nucleotides: TGTGCCAGCAGCCAGACCGGGTTTGGGGAGCTGTTTTTT. Amino acids: CASSQTGFGELFF.

This clonotype was seen only a few times. The DNA for the CDR3 is TGCGCCAGCACCATGACTAGTAGCACAGATACGCAGTATTTT. Translated, it gives CASTMTSSTDTQYF. The V gene is TRBV5-1, the J gene TRBJ2-3, with D maybe TRBD2 (6 bases). The CDR3 is 14 residues long. The germline V and J ends were trimmed by 6 bases and 0 bases, with 11 bases remaining between them. Germline CDR1 is SGHRS and CDR2 is YFSETQ.

The rearrangement joins TRBV4-1 to TRBJ1-5, with D unclear. V was shortened by 8 bases and J by 0 bases, with 14 bases between the two germline ends. Looked up from germline, CDR1 is MGHRA and CDR2 is YSYEKL. CDR3 length: 15 residues. CDR3 protein: CASGPQVNSNQPQHF. The CDR3 coding sequence is TGCGCCAGCGGCCCACAAGTCAATAGCAATCAGCCCCAGCATTTT.

This clonotype was seen a handful of times. The chain uses TRBV9 and TRBJ2-3; 8 positions match TRBD2. The CDR3 has 15 residues. J was trimmed by 3 bases and V by 1 base; bases with no gene match: 4. Germline V gene data show CDR1 as SGDLS and CDR2 as YYNGEE. CDR3 sequence (DNA): TGTGCCAGCAGCGTATACGGCGGGGGGACAGATACGCAGTATTTT. Translating gives CASSVYGGGTDTQYF.

The V gene is TRBV5-1, the J gene TRBJ2-5, with 10 bases identical to TRBD2. The germline V gene has CDR1 SGHRS and CDR2 YFSETQ. The CDR3 runs to 15 residues. The J segment lost 4 bases and the V segment lost 4 bases, leaving 7 bases of the junction unmatched. In DNA form, the CDR3 reads TGCGCCAGCAGCAGACCTAGCGGGGGTGGAGAGACCCAGTACTTC. It specifies CASSRPSGGGETQYF.

The chain employs TRBV27 and TRBJ2-5; D is unclear. The CDR3 has 13 amino acids. The ends were cut back, 3 bases at V and 0 bases at J, with 5 bases in the middle. Germline V gene data show CDR1 as MNHEY and CDR2 as SMNVEV (reference sequence). CDR3 coding DNA: TGTGCCAGCAGTTTCAGGAACCAAGAGACCCAGTACTTC. Protein product: CASSFRNQETQYF.

The chain recombines TRBV27 with TRBJ2-4, with D perhaps matching TRBD1 or TRBD2 (5 bases each). TRBJ2-7 matches the DNA end more closely, so the J call is doubtful. CDR1 and CDR2 (germline): MNHEY, SMNVEV (reference sequence). The CDR3 consists of 14 residues. The CDR3 region has the DNA TGTGCCAGCAGTTTATCGTGGGGGTTAGACGAGCAGTACTTC. Its protein is CASSLSWGLDEQYF.

This rearrangement joins TRBV20-1 to TRBJ2-3; 7 positions match TRBD2. The germline V gene has CDR1 DFQATT and CDR2 SNEGSKA (reference sequence). V was clipped by 4 bases and J by 2 bases; unmatched bases: 12. CDR3 length: 16 amino acids. This CDR3 is CSATRWAGVSTDTQYF. CDR3 bases: TGCAGTGCTACCCGGTGGGCGGGGGTGTCCACAGATACGCAGTATTTT.

The rearrangement links TRBV6-5 to TRBJ1-2; D gene uncertain. V lost 6 bases and J lost 8, with 13 bases in between. Germline V gene lookup returns CDR1 MNHEY and CDR2 SVGAGI. The CDR3 totals 12 residues. CDR3 DNA sequence: TGTGCCAGCAGCCGAAACGGACGGGGCTACACCTTC. This encodes CASSRNGRGYTF.